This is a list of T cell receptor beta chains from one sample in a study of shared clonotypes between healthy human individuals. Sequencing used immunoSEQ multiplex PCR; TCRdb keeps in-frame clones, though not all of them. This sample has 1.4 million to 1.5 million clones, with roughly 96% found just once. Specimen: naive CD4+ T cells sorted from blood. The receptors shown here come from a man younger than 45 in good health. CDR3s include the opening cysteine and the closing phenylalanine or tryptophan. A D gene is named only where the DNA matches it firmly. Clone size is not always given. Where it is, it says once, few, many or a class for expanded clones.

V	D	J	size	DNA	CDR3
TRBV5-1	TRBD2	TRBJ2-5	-	TGCGCCAGCAGCTTGGGGGGACTAGCGGACCTGGAGACCCAGTACTTC	CASSLGGLADLETQYF
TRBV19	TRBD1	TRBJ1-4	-	TGTGCCACAAAAACCGGGACAGGGAAAAATGAAAAACTGTTTTTT	CATKTGTGKNEKLFF
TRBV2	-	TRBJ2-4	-	TGTGCCAGCAGTGAAGATTTAGCCAAAAACATTCAGTACTTC	CASSEDLAKNIQYF
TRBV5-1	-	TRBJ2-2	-	TGCGCCAGCAGCAGACTAAGAGAAACGAACACCGGGGAGCTGTTTTTT	CASSRLRETNTGELFF
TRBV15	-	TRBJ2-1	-	TGTGCCACCAGCAGGAAGGATCCTTACAATGAGCAGTTCTTC	CATSRKDPYNEQFF
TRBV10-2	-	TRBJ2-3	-	TGCGCCAGCAACAGGGGGGGGCGATGGGCAGATACGCAGTATTTT	CASNRGGRWADTQYF
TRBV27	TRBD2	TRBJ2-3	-	TGTGCCAGCAGTTTTCCCGGGACTAGCGGGAGTGGTACGCAGTATTTT	CASSFPGTSGSGTQYF
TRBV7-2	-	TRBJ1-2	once	TGTGCCAGCAGCTTAGGCTGGGAAACGCCCTATGGCTACACCTTC	CASSLGWETPYGYTF
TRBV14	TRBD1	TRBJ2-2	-	TGTGCCAGCAGCCAATACACAGGGGTCACCGGGGAGCTGTTTTTT	CASSQYTGVTGELFF
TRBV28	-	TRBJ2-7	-	TGTGCCAGCAGTTTATCGGGGCAGACCTACGAGCAGTACTTC	CASSLSGQTYEQYF
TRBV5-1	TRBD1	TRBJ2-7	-	TGCGCCAGCAGCTTGGCACAGGGGAACTACGAGCAGTACTTC	CASSLAQGNYEQYF
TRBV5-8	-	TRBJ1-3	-	TGTGCCAGCGATCGTAACTCTGGAAACACCATATATTTT	CASDRNSGNTIYF
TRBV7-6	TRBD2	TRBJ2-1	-	TGTGCCAGCAGCAAGGGACTAGCGGGGCTTAGCTCCTACAATGAGCAGTTCTTC	CASSKGLAGLSSYNEQFF
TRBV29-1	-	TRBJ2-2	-	TGCAGCGTTGTCCGGGGGGCAGGCACCGGGGAGCTGTTTTTT	CSVVRGAGTGELFF
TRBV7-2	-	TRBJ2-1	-	TGTGCCAGCAGCTTAGTCGCGCTTCAGTTCTTC	CASSLVALQFF
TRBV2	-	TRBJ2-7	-	TGTGCCAGCAGGCTAGACAGGACCTACGAGCAGTACTTC	CASRLDRTYEQYF
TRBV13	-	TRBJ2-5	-	TGTGCCAGCAGCCTACAAGAGACCCAGTACTTC	CASSLQETQYF
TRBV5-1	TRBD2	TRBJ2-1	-	TGCGCCAGCAGCTCGACTAGCGGGAGTTTTCAGTTCTTC	CASSSTSGSFQFF
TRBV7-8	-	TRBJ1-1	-	TGTGCCAGCACCTCTCGGGGACCAGTCCATTTT	CASTSRGPVHF
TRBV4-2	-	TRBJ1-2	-	TGTGCCAGCAGCGGGGGCGGATTGGAGGGCTACACCTTC	CASSGGGLEGYTF
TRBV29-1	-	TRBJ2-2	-	TGCAGCGCCCGAAGAGGGGGGAACACCGGGGAGCTGTTTTTT	CSARRGGNTGELFF
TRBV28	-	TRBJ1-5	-	TGTGCCAGCAATGTGCAGTTCAATCAGCCCCAGCATTTT	CASNVQFNQPQHF
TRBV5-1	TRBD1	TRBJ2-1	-	TGCGCCAGCAGCTTCCGGACAGGGTTAGATGAGCAGTTCTTC	CASSFRTGLDEQFF
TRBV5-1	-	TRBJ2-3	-	TGCGCCAGCAGCCCCGGCAGGGCGCCGATTAGCACAGATACGCAGTATTTT	CASSPGRAPISTDTQYF
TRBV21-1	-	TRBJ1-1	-	TGTGCCAGCAGCAAAAGGAGACAGTTGAACACTGAAGCTTTCTTT	CASSKRRQLNTEAFF
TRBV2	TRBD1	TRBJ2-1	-	TGTGCCAGCAGTGGATTGGGACAGGGAGTCCGTGAGCAGTTCTTC	CASSGLGQGVREQFF
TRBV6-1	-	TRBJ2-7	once	TGTGCCAGCAGTGGAGACGGGGCCTATCGGTCCCACGAGCAGTACTTC	CASSGDGAYRSHEQYF
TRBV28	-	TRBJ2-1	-	TGTGCCAGCAGTGGTGGGATAGCCCGAGTCAATGAGCAGTTCTTC	CASSGGIARVNEQFF
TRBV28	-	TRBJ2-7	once	TGTGCCAGCAGTCTGCACTACGAGCAGTACTTC	CASSLHYEQYF
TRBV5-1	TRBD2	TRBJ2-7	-	TGCGCCAGCAGCTCAAGAAGGACTAGCGGGACGGTCCCCTACGAGCAGTACTTC	CASSSRRTSGTVPYEQYF
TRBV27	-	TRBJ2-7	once	TGTGCCAGCAGTTTAAGACCCGGCTACGAGCAGTACTTC	CASSLRPGYEQYF
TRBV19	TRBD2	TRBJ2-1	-	TGTGCCAGTAGTACCCCGCTAGCGGGATTATCCTACAATGAGCAGTTCTTC	CASSTPLAGLSYNEQFF
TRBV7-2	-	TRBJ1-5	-	TGTGCCAGCAGCTTAGCGGAGGGATCTCAGCCCCAGCATTTT	CASSLAEGSQPQHF
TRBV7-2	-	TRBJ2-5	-	TGTGCCAGCAGCTTAGTCAGGGAAGAGACCCAGTACTTC	CASSLVREETQYF
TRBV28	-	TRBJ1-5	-	TGTGCCAGCAGTTTATGGGTAGGTCGGGGCAATCAGCCCCAGCATTTT	CASSLWVGRGNQPQHF
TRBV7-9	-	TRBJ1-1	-	TGTGCCACCCAGGTTTCTGAGCTGATTAACGAAGCTTTCTTT	CATQVSELINEAFF
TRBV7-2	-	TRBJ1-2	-	TGTGCCAGCAGCCCCGACAGGAACTATGGCTACACCTTC	CASSPDRNYGYTF
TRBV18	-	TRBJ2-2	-	TGTGCCAGCTCACCACCAAAAGGGTCCGGGGAGCTGTTTTTT	CASSPPKGSGELFF
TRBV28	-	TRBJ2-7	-	TGTGCCAGCAGTTCTCCAGGGACCTCCTACGAGCAGTACTTC	CASSSPGTSYEQYF
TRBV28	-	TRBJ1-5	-	TGTGCCAGCAGTTGGGGGAATCAGCCCCAGCATTTT	CASSWGNQPQHF
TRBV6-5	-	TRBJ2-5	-	TGTGCCAGCAGGGGGTCCCTTCAAGAGACCCAGTACTTC	CASRGSLQETQYF